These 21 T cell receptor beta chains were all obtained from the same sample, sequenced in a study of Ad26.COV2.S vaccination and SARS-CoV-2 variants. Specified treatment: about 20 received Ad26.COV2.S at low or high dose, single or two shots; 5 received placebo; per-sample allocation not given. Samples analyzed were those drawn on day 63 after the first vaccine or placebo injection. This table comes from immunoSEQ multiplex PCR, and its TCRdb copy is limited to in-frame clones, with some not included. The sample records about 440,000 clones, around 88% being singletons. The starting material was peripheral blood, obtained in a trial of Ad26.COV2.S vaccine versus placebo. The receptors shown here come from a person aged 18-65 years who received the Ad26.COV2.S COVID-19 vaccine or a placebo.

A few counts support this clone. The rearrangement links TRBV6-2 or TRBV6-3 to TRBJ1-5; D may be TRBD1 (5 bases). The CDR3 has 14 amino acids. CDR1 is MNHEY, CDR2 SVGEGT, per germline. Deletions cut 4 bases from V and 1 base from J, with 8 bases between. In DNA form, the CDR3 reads TGTGCCAGCAGTTTCGGGGGGAGCAATCAGCCCCAGCATTTT. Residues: CASSFGGSNQPQHF.

In DNA form, the CDR3 reads TGTGCCAGCAGCGCCCAGGGGGCGGGGGCGCAGTACTTC. This gives the protein CASSAQGAGAQYF. V gene TRBV6-5 combines with J gene TRBJ2-7, with D maybe TRBD1 (8 bases). CDR3 length: 13 residues. V dropped 6 bases and J dropped 9 bases, with 18 bases sitting between them. CDR1 is MNHEY, CDR2 SVGAGI, per germline.

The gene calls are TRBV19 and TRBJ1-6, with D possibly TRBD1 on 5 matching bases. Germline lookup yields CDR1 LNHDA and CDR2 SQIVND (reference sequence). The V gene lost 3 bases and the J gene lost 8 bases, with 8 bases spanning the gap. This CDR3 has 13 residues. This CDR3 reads CASSIMGDSPLHF. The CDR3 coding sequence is TGTGCCAGTAGTATTATGGGGGATTCACCCCTCCACTTT.

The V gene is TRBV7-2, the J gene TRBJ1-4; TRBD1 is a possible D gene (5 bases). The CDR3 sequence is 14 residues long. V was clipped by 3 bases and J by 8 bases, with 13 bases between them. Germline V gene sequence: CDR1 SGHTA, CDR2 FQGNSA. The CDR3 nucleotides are TGTGCCAGCAGCTTCGGGGCGGGTTGGGAAAAACTGTTTTTT. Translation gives CASSFGAGWEKLFF.

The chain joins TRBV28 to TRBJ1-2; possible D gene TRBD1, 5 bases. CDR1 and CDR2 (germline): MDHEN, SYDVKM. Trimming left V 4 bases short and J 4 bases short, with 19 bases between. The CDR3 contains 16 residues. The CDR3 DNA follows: TGTGCCAGCAGTTCCTACGGACAAGAGTTCGTCTATGGCTACACCTTC. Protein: CASSSYGQEFVYGYTF.

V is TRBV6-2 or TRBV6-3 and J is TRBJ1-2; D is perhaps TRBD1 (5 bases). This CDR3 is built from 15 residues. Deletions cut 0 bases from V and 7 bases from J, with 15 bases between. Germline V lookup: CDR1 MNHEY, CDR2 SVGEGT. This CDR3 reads CASSYSGRETSGYTF. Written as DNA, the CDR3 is TGTGCCAGCAGTTACTCGGGCAGGGAGACGTCTGGCTACACCTTC.

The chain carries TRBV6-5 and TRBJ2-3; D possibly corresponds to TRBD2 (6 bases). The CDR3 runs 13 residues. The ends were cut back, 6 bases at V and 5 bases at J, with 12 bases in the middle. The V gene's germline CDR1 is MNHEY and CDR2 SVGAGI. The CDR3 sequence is CASRVPGLDTQYF. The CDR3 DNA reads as TGTGCCAGCAGGGTACCGGGACTAGATACGCAGTATTTT.

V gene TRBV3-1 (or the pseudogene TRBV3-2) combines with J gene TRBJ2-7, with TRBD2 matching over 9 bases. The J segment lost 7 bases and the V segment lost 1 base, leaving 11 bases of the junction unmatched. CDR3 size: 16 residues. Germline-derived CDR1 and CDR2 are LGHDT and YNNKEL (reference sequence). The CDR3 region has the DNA TGTGCCAGCAGCCAAGTAGGCGGCGGGAGGGCGAGGGAGCAGTACTTC. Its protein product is CASSQVGGGRAREQYF.

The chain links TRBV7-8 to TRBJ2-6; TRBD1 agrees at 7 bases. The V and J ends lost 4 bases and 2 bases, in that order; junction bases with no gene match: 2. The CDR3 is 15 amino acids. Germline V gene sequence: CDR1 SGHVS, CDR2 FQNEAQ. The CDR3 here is CASSSQGAGANVLTF. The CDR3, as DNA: TGTGCCAGCAGCTCCCAGGGGGCTGGGGCCAACGTCCTGACTTTC.

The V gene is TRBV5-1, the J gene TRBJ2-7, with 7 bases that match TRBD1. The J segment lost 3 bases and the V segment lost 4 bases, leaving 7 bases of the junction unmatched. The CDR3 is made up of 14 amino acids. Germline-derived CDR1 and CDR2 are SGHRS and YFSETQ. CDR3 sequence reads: CASSLNRDSYEQYF. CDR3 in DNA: TGCGCCAGCAGCCTGAACCGGGACAGCTACGAGCAGTACTTC.

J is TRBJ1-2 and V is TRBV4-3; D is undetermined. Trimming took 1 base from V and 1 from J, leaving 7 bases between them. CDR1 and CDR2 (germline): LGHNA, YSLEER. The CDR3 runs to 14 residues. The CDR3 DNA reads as TGCGCCAGCAGCCAAGCAGAGCGTAACTATGGCTACACCTTC. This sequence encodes CASSQAERNYGYTF.

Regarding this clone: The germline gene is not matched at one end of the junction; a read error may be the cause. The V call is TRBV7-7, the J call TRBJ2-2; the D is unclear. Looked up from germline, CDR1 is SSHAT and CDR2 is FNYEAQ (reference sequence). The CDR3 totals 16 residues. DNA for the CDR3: TGTGCTAGCAGCCCCTTCAATCCGCGGAACACCGGGGAGCTGTTTTTT. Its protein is CASSPFNPRNTGELFF.

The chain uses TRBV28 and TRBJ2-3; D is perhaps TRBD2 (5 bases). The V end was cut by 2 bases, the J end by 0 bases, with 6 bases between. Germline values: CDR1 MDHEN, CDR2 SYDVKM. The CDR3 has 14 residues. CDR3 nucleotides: TGTGCCAGCAGTTTAGAGCGGAGCACAGATACGCAGTATTTT. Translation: CASSLERSTDTQYF. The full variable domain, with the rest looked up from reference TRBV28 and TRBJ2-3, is DVKVTQSSRYLVKRTGEKVFLECVQDMDHENMFWYRQDPGLGLRLIYFSYDVKMKEKGDIPEGYSVSREKKERFSLILESASTNQTSMYLCASSLERSTDTQYFGPGTRLTVL.

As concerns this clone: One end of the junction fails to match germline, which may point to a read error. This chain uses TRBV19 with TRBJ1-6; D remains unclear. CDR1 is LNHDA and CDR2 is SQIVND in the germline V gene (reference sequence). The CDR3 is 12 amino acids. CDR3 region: CASSIGRSPLHF. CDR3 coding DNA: TGTGCCAGTAGCATAGGACGGTCACCCCTCCACTTT.

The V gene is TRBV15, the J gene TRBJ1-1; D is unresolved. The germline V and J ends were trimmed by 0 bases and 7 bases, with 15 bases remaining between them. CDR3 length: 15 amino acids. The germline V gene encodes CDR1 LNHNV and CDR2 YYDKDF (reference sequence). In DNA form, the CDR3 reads TGTGCCACCAGCAGAGACATTATCAATTCTGGTGAAGCTTTCTTT. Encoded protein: CATSRDIINSGEAFF.

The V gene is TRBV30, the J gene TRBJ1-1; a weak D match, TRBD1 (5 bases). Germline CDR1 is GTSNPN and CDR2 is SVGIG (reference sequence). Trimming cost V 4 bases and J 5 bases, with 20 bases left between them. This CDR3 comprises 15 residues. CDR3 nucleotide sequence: TGTGCCTGGAAACCCTCGTGGGGGGAAACGACTGAAGCTTTCTTT. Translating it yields CAWKPSWGETTEAFF.

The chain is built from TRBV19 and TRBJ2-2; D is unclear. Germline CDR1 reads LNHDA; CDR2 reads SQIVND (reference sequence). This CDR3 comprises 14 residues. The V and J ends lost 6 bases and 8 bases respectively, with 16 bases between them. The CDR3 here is CASSQALGSGELFF. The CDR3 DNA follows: TGTGCCAGTAGCCAGGCCTTGGGATCGGGGGAGCTGTTTTTT.

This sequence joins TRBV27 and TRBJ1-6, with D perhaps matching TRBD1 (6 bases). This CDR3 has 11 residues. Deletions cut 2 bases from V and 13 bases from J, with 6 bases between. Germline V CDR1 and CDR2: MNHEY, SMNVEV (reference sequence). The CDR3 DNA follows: TGTGCCAGCAGTTTAGGGGGCCCCCTCCACTTT. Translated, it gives CASSLGGPLHF.

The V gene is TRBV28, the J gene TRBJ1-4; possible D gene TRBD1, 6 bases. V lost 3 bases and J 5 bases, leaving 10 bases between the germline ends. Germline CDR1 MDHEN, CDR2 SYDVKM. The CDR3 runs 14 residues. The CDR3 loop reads CASSFLDRNEKLFF. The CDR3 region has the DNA TGTGCCAGCAGTTTCCTGGACAGAAATGAAAAACTGTTTTTT.

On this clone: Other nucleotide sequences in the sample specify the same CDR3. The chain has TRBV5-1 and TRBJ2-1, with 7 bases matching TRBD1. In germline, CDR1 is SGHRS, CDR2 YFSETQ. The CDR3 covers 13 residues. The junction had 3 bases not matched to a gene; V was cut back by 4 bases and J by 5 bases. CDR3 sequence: CASSVGQNNEQFF. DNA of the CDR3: TGCGCCAGCAGCGTGGGACAGAACAATGAGCAGTTCTTC.

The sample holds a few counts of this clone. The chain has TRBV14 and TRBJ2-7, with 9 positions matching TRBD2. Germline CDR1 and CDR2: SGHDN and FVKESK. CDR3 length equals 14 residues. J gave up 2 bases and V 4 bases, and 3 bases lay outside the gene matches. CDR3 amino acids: CASSRAGGAYEQYF. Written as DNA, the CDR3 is TGTGCCAGCAGCCGGGCGGGAGGGGCCTACGAGCAGTACTTC.